This paragraph reports one TCR beta chain. Gene names refer to mouse genes. The CDR3 end lies 4 residues beyond the end of the read and is filled in from the germline J gene. These data originate in a study of CD8+ T cells in alopecia areata. The overall study: Grafted skin came from C3H/HeJ donors with spontaneous alopecia (about 6-13 months old) and was placed on roughly 7-10-week-old female C3H/HeJ mice.

Sequencing used cDNA as its template, made by extracting RNA and reverse transcribing it. Clones were read by immunoSEQ multiplex PCR, and TCRdb kept only the in-frame ones, dropping some. Altogether roughly 110,000 clones were found in the sample, and no singletons occur. Germline values: CDR1 MNHDT, CDR2 YYDKIL. The CDR3 is 13 amino acids. V lost 6 bases to trimming and J lost 3 bases, with 8 bases between them. This clonotype was obtained from a C3H/HeJ mouse with alopecia areata. These mice share the MHC haplotype H2-k. Sequencing was carried out using lesional skin. The V gene is TRBV17, the J gene TRBJ2-2, with D perhaps TRBD2 (6 bases). This CDR3 is CASRLGYTGQLYF. The sequenced CDR3 bases are TGTGCTAGCAGACTGGGATACACCGGG.